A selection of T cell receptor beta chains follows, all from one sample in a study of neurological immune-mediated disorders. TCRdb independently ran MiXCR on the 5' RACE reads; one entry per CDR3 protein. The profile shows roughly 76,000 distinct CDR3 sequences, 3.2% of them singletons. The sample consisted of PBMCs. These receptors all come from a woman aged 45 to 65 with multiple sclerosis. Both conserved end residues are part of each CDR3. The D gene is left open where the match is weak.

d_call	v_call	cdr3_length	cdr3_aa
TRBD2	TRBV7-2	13	CASLVSGGNEQFF
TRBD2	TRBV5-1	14	CASSYSGSDNEQFF
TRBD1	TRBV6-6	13	CASSYRGNTEAFF
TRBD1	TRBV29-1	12	CSVETGNDGYTF
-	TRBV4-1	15	CASSQFSSNTGELFF
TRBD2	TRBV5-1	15	CASSLISGGGHEQFF
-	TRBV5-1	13	CASSLAFPDTQYF
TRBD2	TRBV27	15	CASSFGTSGRETQYF
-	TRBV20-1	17	CSARESRPTRDLDEQYF
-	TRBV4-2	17	CASSQEGVSSYNSTLNF
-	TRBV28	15	CASSFLRGGAETQYF
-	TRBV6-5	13	CASSKDTYNEQFF
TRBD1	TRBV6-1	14	CASSPQGADQPQHF
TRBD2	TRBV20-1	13	CSPQRGSTDTQYF
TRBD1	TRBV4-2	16	CASSQDLGGEGGELFF
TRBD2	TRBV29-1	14	CSVSGTSFYNEQFF
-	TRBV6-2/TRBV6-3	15	CASSTTYFGVYGYTF
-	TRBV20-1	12	CSARDTSSEQFF
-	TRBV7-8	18	CASSLSRPTATSGNTIYF
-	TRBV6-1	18	CASSEYDGFARDTGELFF
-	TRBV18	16	CASSHKQGATNEKLFF
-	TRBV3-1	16	CASSQKLGGMNSPLHF
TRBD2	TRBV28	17	CASPPTLTSGLSYEQYF
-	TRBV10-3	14	CAISAGTPVVMAFF